Included here is one T cell receptor (beta chain) sequence, with context. Its antigen is still unknown. No base-level quality is on record; no much larger clone is a single base apart. Ficoll-Paque density gradient centrifugation was used to isolate PBMCs. These data belong to a study of T-cell memory formation after mild COVID-19 (dated by TCRdb to the early 2020s). Broadly, across the study: TCR sequence clusters from the two donors were found to be largely donor specific. In two donors, T-cell clones that expanded and contracted after mild COVID-19 were tracked by sequencing TCRalpha and TCRbeta repertoires over time. Two young, previously healthy adult volunteers made up the cohort, one male and one female. Study-wide findings and limitations: The study covered only two mild cases, and larger cohorts including severe cases with pre-infection samples were considered necessary. Clones contracting from day 15 to 85 had balanced CD4/CD8 phenotypes, while a second wave expanding from day 15 to 37 was biased towards CD4+. Some responding clones were detected in pre-infection memory, suggesting pre-existing cross-reactive memory T cells joined the SARS-CoV-2 response. Contracting CD4+ clones were found mainly in CM and EM memory subsets, while CD8+ clones were enriched in EMRA. SARS-CoV-2 specificity was not confirmed for the second-wave clones peaking on day 37.

For sequencing, an Illumina NovaSeq 6000 was employed. TCRalpha and TCRbeta cDNA libraries were constructed by 5'RACE with constant-segment primers, with sample barcodes and unique molecular identifiers being introduced. Trizol reagent was used to extract RNA from every sample. The libraries were amplified in two PCR steps, and the second step added a second sample barcode and Illumina TruSeq adapters. The libraries were sequenced on an Illumina NovaSeq using 2 x 150 bp paired-end reads. The authors' pipeline ran thus. The reads were demultiplexed and collapsed into UMI-guided consensus sequences using migec v1.2.7. Using mixcr v2.1.11, the UMI consensuses were aligned to TRA and TRB V and J templates and assembled into clonotypes. A clonotype was counted as expanded or contracted only when both edgeR and NoisET called the clonotype significant, with the noise models trained on biological replicates. edgeR calls used a false discovery rate-adjusted p below 0.01 and a log2 fold-change threshold of 1. PCA with hierarchical clustering of max-normalized trajectories of the 1000 most abundant clonotypes was used as exploratory dynamics analysis. Separately sequenced CD4+ and CD8+ repertoires were used to assign a CD4 or CD8 phenotype to each responding clone. TCRdb trimmed the raw reads at Q25, called clones with MiXCR and kept productive beta chains. Every CDR3 protein is listed once, alongside the most common genes and DNA of its rows. None of the V and J calls come from the authors' own analysis; TCRdb made them. In all, the sample holds around 200,000 distinct CDR3 sequences, and about a fifth of those were seen once. Of the sample, around 23% is held by the ten largest clones.

The CDR3 contains 14 residues, cysteine and phenylalanine counted. The CDR3 DNA has 42 bases and is translated from base 1. The germline V gene gives CDR1 as SGDLS and CDR2 as YYNGEE. Trimming costs V 3 bases and J 1 base, and their ends lie 5 bases apart. Sequenced material: PBMCs or a T cell subset sorted from them (not recorded which). The chain couples TRBV9 to TRBJ2-6, with the D gene uncertain. The clonotype comes from an adult woman who had mild COVID-19 (a few samples of this study predate the infection). The sample titles of this study are shuffled in the database, so cell type and time point are left out; the donor was told from shared clones. The DNA is TGTGCCAGCAGCGCGCAATCTGGGGCCAACGTCCTGACTTTC. The resulting protein is CASSAQSGANVLTF.